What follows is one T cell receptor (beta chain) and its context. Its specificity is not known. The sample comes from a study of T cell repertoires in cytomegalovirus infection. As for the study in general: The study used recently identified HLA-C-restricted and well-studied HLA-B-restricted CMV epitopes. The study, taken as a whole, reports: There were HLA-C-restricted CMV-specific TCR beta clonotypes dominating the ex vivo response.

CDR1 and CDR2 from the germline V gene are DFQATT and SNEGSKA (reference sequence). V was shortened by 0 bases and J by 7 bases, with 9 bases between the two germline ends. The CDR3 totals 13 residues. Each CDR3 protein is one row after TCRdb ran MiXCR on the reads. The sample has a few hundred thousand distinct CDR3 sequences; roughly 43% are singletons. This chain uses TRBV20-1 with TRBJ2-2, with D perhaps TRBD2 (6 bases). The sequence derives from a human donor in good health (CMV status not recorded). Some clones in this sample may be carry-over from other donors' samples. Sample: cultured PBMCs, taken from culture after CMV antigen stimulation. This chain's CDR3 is CSARDGGNGELFF. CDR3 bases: TGCAGTGCTAGAGATGGGGGGAACGGGGAGCTGTTTTTT.